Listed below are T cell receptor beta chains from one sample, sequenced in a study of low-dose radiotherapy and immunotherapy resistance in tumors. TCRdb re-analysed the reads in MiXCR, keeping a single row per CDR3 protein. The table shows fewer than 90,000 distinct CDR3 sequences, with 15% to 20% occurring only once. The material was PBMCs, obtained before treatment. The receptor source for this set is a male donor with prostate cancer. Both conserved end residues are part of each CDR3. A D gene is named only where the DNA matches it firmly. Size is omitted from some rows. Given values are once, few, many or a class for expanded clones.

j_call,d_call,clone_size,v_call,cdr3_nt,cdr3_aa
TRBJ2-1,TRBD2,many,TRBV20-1,TGCAGTGCTAGAACTAGCGGGAGAGCGAGTGAGCAGTTCTTC,CSARTSGRASEQFF
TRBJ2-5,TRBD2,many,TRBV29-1,TGCAGCGTGGAAATCCAAATAGCGGGAGGGTTCAGGGAGACCCAGTACTTC,CSVEIQIAGGFRETQYF
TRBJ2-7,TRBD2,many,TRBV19,TGTGCCAGTAATTCCGGGACTAGCGGGAGTCCCAACGAGCAGTACTTC,CASNSGTSGSPNEQYF
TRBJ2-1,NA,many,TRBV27,TGTGCCAGCAGTTTCGGGGAGGGGGCCGGGAATGAGCAGTTCTTC,CASSFGEGAGNEQFF
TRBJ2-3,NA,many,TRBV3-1,TGTGCCAGCAGCCACAGAGTTGAGACAGATACGCAGTATTTT,CASSHRVETDTQYF
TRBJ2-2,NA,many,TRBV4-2,TGTGCCAGCAGCCAAGAGGGGATTGCGAACACCGGGGAGCTGTTTTTT,CASSQEGIANTGELFF
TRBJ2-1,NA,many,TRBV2,TGTGCCAGCAGTGAAGGAGGCAATGAGCAGTTCTTC,CASSEGGNEQFF
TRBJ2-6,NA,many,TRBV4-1,TGCGCCAGCAGCCCGAGGGGGAGGGACTACGGGGCCAACGTCCTGACTTTC,CASSPRGRDYGANVLTF
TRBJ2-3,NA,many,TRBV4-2,TGTGCCAGCAGCCAAAGGCTAGGGGCTAGCACAGATACGCAGTATTTT,CASSQRLGASTDTQYF
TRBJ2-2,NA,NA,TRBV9,NA,CASSVGPRQAPGELFFF
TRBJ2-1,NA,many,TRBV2,TGTGCCAGCAATGATGTGGGGGAACTAAAGCAGTTCTTC,CASNDVGELKQFF
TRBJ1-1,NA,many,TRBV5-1,TGCGCCAGCAGCGCCCCAGCAGGGACTGAAGCTTTCTTT,CASSAPAGTEAFF
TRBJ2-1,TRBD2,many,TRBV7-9,TGTGCCAGCAGCTTATCTAGCGGGAGCAATGAGCAGTTCTTC,CASSLSSGSNEQFF
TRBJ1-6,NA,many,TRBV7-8,TGTGCCAGCAGGATGGGTGGGGGCAATAATTCACCCCTCCACTTT,CASRMGGGNNSPLHF
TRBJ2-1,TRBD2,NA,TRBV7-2,TGTGCCAGCAGCTCTCAGCGGGAGGGCCTCGGGAATGAGCAGTTCTTC,CASSSQREGLGNEQFF
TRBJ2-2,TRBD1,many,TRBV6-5,TGTGCCAGCAGAAGGACAGGGGGAAACACCGGGGAGCTGTTTTTT,CASRRTGGNTGELFF
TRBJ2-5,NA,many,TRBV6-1,TGTGCCAGCAGTACCGGGACCCCCGCCGAGACCCAGTACTTC,CASSTGTPAETQYF
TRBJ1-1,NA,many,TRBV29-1,TGCAGCGTTGCGGGGCCCCCTGAAGCTTTCTTT,CSVAGPPEAFF
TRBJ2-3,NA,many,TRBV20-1,TGCAGTGCTAGGGATCCCTGGCGGAGCGCTAGCACAGATACGCAGTATTTT,CSARDPWRSASTDTQYF
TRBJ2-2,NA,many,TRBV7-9,TGTGCCAGCAGCTTACGGACGGACCAAGTGGGGGAGCTGTTTTTT,CASSLRTDQVGELFF
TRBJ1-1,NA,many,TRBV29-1,TGCAGCGTTGTACGGGTGTTGAACACTGAAGCTTTCTTT,CSVVRVLNTEAFF
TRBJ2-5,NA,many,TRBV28,TGTGCCAGCAGCGAATCTCAAGAGACCCAGTACTTC,CASSESQETQYF
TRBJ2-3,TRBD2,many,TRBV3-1,TGTGCCAGCAGCCAACCCGGGACTAGCGGGGGGGCAGATACGCAGTATTTT,CASSQPGTSGGADTQYF
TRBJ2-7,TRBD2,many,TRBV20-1,TGCAGTGCAGAGGCGGGGGGGCTTATCCGGTCCGAGCAGTACTTC,CSAEAGGLIRSEQYF
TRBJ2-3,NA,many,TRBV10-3,TGTGCCATCAGTGACAGCCAGAGCACAGATACGCAGTATTTT,CAISDSQSTDTQYF
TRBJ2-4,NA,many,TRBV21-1,TGTGCCAGCATCCGACAGGGGCGCTGTGTGGGGGGTATTAGGGCCAAAAACATTCAGTACTTC,CASIRQGRCVGGIRAKNIQYF
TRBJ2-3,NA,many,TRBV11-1,TGTGCCAGCAGCGACCAGTGGGAAAGCACAGATACGCAGTATTTT,CASSDQWESTDTQYF
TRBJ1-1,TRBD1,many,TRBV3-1,TGTGCCAGCAGCCGGCCACAGGGGGCCAGCGCTGAAGCTTTCTTT,CASSRPQGASAEAFF
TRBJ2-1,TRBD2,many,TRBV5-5,TGTGCCAGCAGCTTGCCCAGCGGGGGGGCTAATGAGCAGTTCTTC,CASSLPSGGANEQFF